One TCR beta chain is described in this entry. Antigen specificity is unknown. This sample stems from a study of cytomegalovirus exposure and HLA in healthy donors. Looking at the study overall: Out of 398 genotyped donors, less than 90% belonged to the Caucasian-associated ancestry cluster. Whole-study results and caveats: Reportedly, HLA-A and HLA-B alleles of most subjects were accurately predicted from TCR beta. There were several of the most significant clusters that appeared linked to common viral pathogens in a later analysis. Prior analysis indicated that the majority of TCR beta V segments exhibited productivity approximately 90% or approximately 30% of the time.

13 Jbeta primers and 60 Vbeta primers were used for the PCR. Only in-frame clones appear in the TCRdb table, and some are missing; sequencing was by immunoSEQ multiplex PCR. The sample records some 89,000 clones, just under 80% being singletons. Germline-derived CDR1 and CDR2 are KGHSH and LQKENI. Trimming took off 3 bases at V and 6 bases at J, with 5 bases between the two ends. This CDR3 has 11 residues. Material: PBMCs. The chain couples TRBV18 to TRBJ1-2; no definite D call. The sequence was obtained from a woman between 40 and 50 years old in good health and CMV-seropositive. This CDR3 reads CASSPGDGYTF. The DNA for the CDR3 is TGTGCCAGCTCACCGGGAGATGGCTACACCTTC.